A single sample is the source of the 32 T cell receptor beta chains below, sequenced in a study of cytomegalovirus exposure and HLA in healthy donors. The PCR was carried out with 60 Vbeta primers and 13 Jbeta primers. Produced via immunoSEQ multiplex PCR; TCRdb's table is partial and in-frame only. The data hold 120,000 or so clones, with around 85% observed a single time. Source material: PBMCs. The receptors were sampled from a man aged 25 to 45 in good health and CMV-seronegative.

The gene calls are TRBV28 and TRBJ2-7; TRBD1 agrees at 9 bases. Trimming removed 6 bases from V and 3 bases from J; junction bases left unmatched: 6. CDR3 length equals 14 residues. Germline CDR1 and CDR2: MDHEN and SYDVKM. The CDR3 coding sequence is TGTGCCAGCAGCCCCGGGGACAGGGACTACGAGCAGTACTTC. This sequence encodes CASSPGDRDYEQYF.

This chain links TRBV5-5 with TRBJ2-7; 8 bases are shared with TRBD2. CDR3 length: 15 amino acids. Trimming took 5 bases from V and 2 from J; bases not matched to a gene: 9. Germline V CDR1 and CDR2: SGHKS, YYEKEE (reference sequence). DNA for the CDR3: TGTGCCAGCAGGGTTGGACTAGCTGGAACCTACGAGCAGTACTTC. It translates to CASRVGLAGTYEQYF.

Notes on this clone: Its ends do not fully match the called genes, so a read error is possible. The V and J genes are TRBV2 and TRBJ2-5, with a weak D call TRBD2 (7 bases). The CDR3 runs 14 residues. Looked up from germline, CDR1 is SNHLY and CDR2 is FYNNEI. CDR3 sequence: CASREGGGPRDLDF. The CDR3 nucleotides are TGTGCCAGCAGGGAAGGGGGGGGCCCAAGAGATTTGGACTTC.

Turning to this clone: An end of the junction does not agree with germline; a read error may underlie this. The V and J genes are TRBV27 and TRBJ2-6; tentatively, D is TRBD1 (5 bases). CDR3 length: 18 amino acids. The V gene's germline CDR1 is MNHEY and CDR2 SMNVEV (reference sequence). DNA of the CDR3: TGTGCCAGCAGTTTAGACAACCAACTAAACTCTGGGGCCAACGGCCTGACTTTC. As protein: CASSLDNQLNSGANGLTF.

The chain is built from TRBV6-5 and TRBJ2-2, with D perhaps matching TRBD1 (6 bases). V lost 5 bases to trimming and J lost 5 bases, with 15 bases between them. The CDR3 totals 15 residues. CDR1 and CDR2 (germline): MNHEY, SVGAGI. CDR3 loop: CASSRGQILTGELFF. CDR3 nucleotides: TGTGCCAGCAGTCGAGGACAGATCTTGACCGGGGAGCTGTTTTTT.

The CDR3 protein is CASSEGGLGTEAFF. CDR3 DNA: TGTGCCAGCAGTGAAGGGGGCCTTGGGACTGAAGCTTTCTTT. V and J are TRBV2 and TRBJ1-1; weak D call: TRBD1 (5 bases). The CDR3 loop spans 14 amino acids. V was trimmed by 1 base and J by 5 bases, leaving 11 bases between them. Germline loops: CDR1 SNHLY, CDR2 FYNNEI.

This rearrangement joins TRBV6-4 to TRBJ1-5; possible D gene TRBD1, 6 bases. CDR1 MRHNA and CDR2 SNTAGT come from the germline V gene. This CDR3 has 19 residues. The V end lost 6 bases, the J end lost 5 bases, and 29 bases lay between the germline ends. The CDR3 reads CASSLDPRGRGAYHQPQHF. The CDR3 bases are TGTGCCAGCAGCCTAGACCCCCGAGGGCGGGGGGCCTACCATCAGCCCCAGCATTTT.

The V call is TRBV5-1, the J call TRBJ2-5; 9 bases agree with TRBD1. Germline V gene lookup returns CDR1 SGHRS and CDR2 YFSETQ. With 4 bases clipped from V and 3 bases from J, the junction kept 7 bases outside the gene matches. There are 15 residues in the CDR3. CDR3 sequence: CASSTRDRVKETQYF. DNA of the CDR3: TGCGCCAGCAGCACGAGGGACAGGGTAAAAGAGACCCAGTACTTC.

The chain employs TRBV5-5 and TRBJ2-1, with 11 positions matching TRBD2. The CDR3 is made up of 15 amino acids. Germline V gene sequence: CDR1 SGHKS, CDR2 YYEKEE (reference sequence). The V segment lost 2 bases and the J segment 7 bases; nucleotides outside the gene matches: 5. The CDR3 is CASSLKRLAGNEQFF. CDR3 nucleotides: TGTGCCAGCAGCTTAAAAAGACTAGCGGGGAATGAGCAGTTCTTC. The whole variable domain, remainder taken from reference TRBV5-5 and TRBJ2-1, is DAGVTQSPTHLIKTRGQQVTLRCSPISGHKSVSWYQQVLGQGPQFIFQYYEKEERGRGNFPDRFSARQFPNYSSELNVNALLLGDSALYLCASSLKRLAGNEQFFGPGTRLTVL.

The rearrangement uses TRBV6-1 and TRBJ2-5; D possibly corresponds to TRBD1 (5 bases). CDR1 MNHNS and CDR2 SASEGT come from the germline V gene. This CDR3 is built from 13 residues. The V end was cut by 6 bases, the J end by 2 bases, with 10 bases between. The CDR3 sequence is CASSGHRQETQYF. CDR3 bases: TGTGCCAGCAGCGGACACCGTCAAGAGACCCAGTACTTC.

A few counts support this clone. The same CDR3 arises from other DNA sequences in this sample as well. The chain uses TRBV28 and TRBJ1-5; 8 bases fit TRBD1. V trimming: 3 bases; J trimming: 0 bases; junction bases outside the gene matches: 1. CDR1 is MDHEN and CDR2 is SYDVKM in the germline V gene. This CDR3 spans 15 amino acids. This chain's CDR3 is CASSLTGVSNQPQHF. The CDR3 region has the DNA TGTGCCAGCAGTTTGACAGGGGTTAGCAATCAGCCCCAGCATTTT.

V gene TRBV5-1 combines with J gene TRBJ2-3; 9 nucleotides match TRBD2. The CDR3 spans 15 residues. The germline CDR1 and CDR2 sequences are SGHRS and YFSETQ. Unmatched junction bases numbered 1, after V lost 0 bases and J lost 2 bases. The CDR3 nucleotides read TGCGCCAGCAGCTTGGGACTAGCGGACACAGATACGCAGTATTTT. Residues: CASSLGLADTDTQYF.

The genes are TRBV5-1 and TRBJ2-3; TRBD1 matches 8 bases. The ends lost 0 bases at V and 3 bases at J; junction bases unmatched: 3. Germline CDR1 reads SGHRS; CDR2 reads YFSETQ. The CDR3 spans 15 residues. The DNA for the CDR3 is TGCGCCAGCAGCTTGGGGACAGGGAGGACAGATACGCAGTATTTT. It encodes CASSLGTGRTDTQYF.

The chain employs TRBV13 and TRBJ2-3; weak D call: TRBD1 (6 bases). V lost 0 bases to trimming and J lost 1 base, with 17 bases between them. Germline CDR1 and CDR2: PRHDT and FYEKMQ (reference sequence). This CDR3 contains 18 residues. The CDR3 spells CASSLGLGRAGGTDTQYF. The DNA of the CDR3 is TGTGCCAGCAGCTTAGGACTGGGAAGGGCAGGGGGCACAGATACGCAGTATTTT.

The chain links TRBV10-3 to TRBJ1-2; no reliable D call. V was shortened by 3 bases and J by 8 bases, with 13 bases between the two germline ends. CDR3 length: 13 residues. CDR1 ENHRY and CDR2 SYGVKD come from the germline V gene. The CDR3 sequence: CAISERGEDGYTF. Written as DNA, the CDR3 is TGTGCCATCAGTGAACGTGGGGAGGACGGCTACACCTTC.

V and J are TRBV7-9 and TRBJ2-7; D remains ambiguous. The CDR3 length is 13 residues. Germline V gene lookup returns CDR1 SEHNR and CDR2 FQNEAQ (reference sequence). Trimming cost V 3 bases and J 3 bases, with 9 bases left between them. The CDR3 DNA follows: TGTGCCAGCAGCTTTGCCCTAGACTACGAGCAGTACTTC. This encodes CASSFALDYEQYF.

The chain uses TRBV5-1 and TRBJ2-5, with 9 bases aligning to TRBD2. Losses at the gene ends were 7 bases for V and 0 bases for J; bases not matched to a gene: 4. This CDR3 comprises 14 residues. Germline V lookup: CDR1 SGHRS, CDR2 YFSETQ. CDR3 nucleotide sequence: TGCGCCAGCCGGCGGGGGGGCTACCAAGAGACCCAGTACTTC. Protein: CASRRGGYQETQYF. The full variable domain, with the rest looked up from reference TRBV5-1 and TRBJ2-5, is KAGVTQTPRYLIKTRGQQVTLSCSPISGHRSVSWYQQTPGQGLQFLFEYFSETQRNKGNFPGRFSGRQFSNSRSEMNVSTLELGDSALYLCASRRGGYQETQYFGPGTRLLVL.

The chain employs TRBV19 and TRBJ1-4; D is unclear. CDR3 length: 15 residues. Germline values: CDR1 LNHDA, CDR2 SQIVND (reference sequence). Trimming left V 5 bases short and J 7 bases short, with 17 bases between. CDR3: CASSVDTSLSEKLFF. In DNA, the CDR3 is TGTGCCAGTAGTGTTGACACCTCCTTAAGTGAAAAACTGTTTTTT.

This clone was detected only a few times. The genes are TRBV29-1 and TRBJ1-2; D unclear. Trimming took 5 bases from V and 8 from J, leaving 12 bases between them. Per germline, CDR1 SQVTM and CDR2 ANQGSEA. The CDR3 has 11 residues. CDR3 sequence reads: CSVLLGGGYTF. The CDR3 region has the DNA TGCAGCGTTCTACTGGGCGGGGGCTACACCTTC.

The chain carries TRBV6-1 and TRBJ1-4, with no clear D. Looked up from germline, CDR1 is MNHNS and CDR2 is SASEGT. V lost 2 bases and J 7 bases, leaving 14 bases between the germline ends. This CDR3 spans 15 amino acids. In nucleotides, the CDR3 is TGTGCCAGCAGTGAATTGGGCACAAAACGTGAAAAACTGTTTTTT. Amino acids: CASSELGTKREKLFF.

The chain uses TRBV28 and TRBJ2-5; D perhaps matches TRBD2 (6 bases). The CDR3 extends over 16 amino acids. Germline-derived CDR1 and CDR2 are MDHEN and SYDVKM. V lost 5 bases to trimming and J lost 0 bases, with 16 bases between them. The CDR3 DNA follows: TGTGCCAGCAGTGCCGTCGGCAGGGACTACCAAGAGACCCAGTACTTC. It encodes CASSAVGRDYQETQYF.

J is TRBJ2-7 and V is TRBV5-4, with a tentative D call TRBD1 (6 bases). The CDR3 is 14 residues long. Germline V lookup: CDR1 SGHNT, CDR2 YYREEE (reference sequence). Trimming took off 2 bases at V and 2 bases at J, with 11 bases between the two ends. The CDR3 region has the DNA TGTGCCAGCAGCTTTTCAGGGGCCCCCTACGAGCAGTACTTC. Translation gives CASSFSGAPYEQYF.

The CDR3 here is CASSWTGILVNEQFF. The DNA of the CDR3 is TGCGCCAGCAGCTGGACAGGGATCCTGGTCAATGAGCAGTTCTTC. The V call is TRBV5-1, the J call TRBJ2-1; 8 nucleotides line up with TRBD1. The V gene end was trimmed by 3 bases and the J gene end by 6 bases; junction bases not matched to a gene: 8. This CDR3 spans 15 amino acids. Germline V CDR1 and CDR2: SGHRS, YFSETQ.

The rearrangement uses TRBV2 and TRBJ2-3, with D unresolved. The CDR3 totals 14 residues. Trimming left V 6 bases short and J 2 bases short, with 12 bases between. CDR1 is SNHLY and CDR2 is FYNNEI in the germline V gene. CDR3 coding DNA: TGTGCCAGCAGCCCCTCGACTTACACAGATACGCAGTATTTT. It translates to CASSPSTYTDTQYF.

The CDR3 protein is CASSPAAANTGELFF. The CDR3 bases are TGTGCCAGCAGCCCGGCGGCCGCGAACACCGGGGAGCTGTTTTTT. The V and J genes are TRBV7-2 and TRBJ2-2; D uncertain. V was pared by 5 bases and J by 0 bases, with 10 bases between. CDR3 length: 15 residues. Germline V gene data show CDR1 as SGHTA and CDR2 as FQGNSA.

This sequence joins TRBV5-4 and TRBJ2-3; 8 positions match TRBD1. Germline CDR1 SGHNT, CDR2 YYREEE (reference sequence). This CDR3 contains 15 residues. With 4 bases clipped from V and 5 bases from J, the junction kept 9 bases outside the gene matches. The CDR3 protein is CASSLGDRHRDTQYF. The CDR3 DNA sequence: TGTGCCAGCAGCCTAGGGGACAGGCATAGAGATACGCAGTATTTT.

The rearrangement joins TRBV2 to TRBJ1-5; TRBD1 matches 11 bases. V dropped 5 bases and J dropped 5; count of bases not matched to a gene: 8. The V gene's germline CDR1 is SNHLY and CDR2 FYNNEI. The CDR3 totals 16 residues. The CDR3 reads CASSWTGGEWDQPQHF. The DNA for the CDR3 is TGTGCCAGCAGTTGGACAGGGGGCGAGTGGGATCAGCCCCAGCATTTT. The full variable domain, its missing parts supplied by reference TRBV2 and TRBJ1-5, is EPEVTQTPSHQVTQMGQEVILRCVPISNHLYFYWYRQILGQKVEFLVSFYNNEISEKSEIFDDQFSVERPDGSNFTLKIRSTKLEDSAMYFCASSWTGGEWDQPQHFGDGTRLSIL.

J is TRBJ2-7 and V is TRBV19; D perhaps matches TRBD2 (5 bases). Germline V gene data show CDR1 as LNHDA and CDR2 as SQIVND (reference sequence). Trimming left V 4 bases short and J 9 bases short, with 22 bases between. The CDR3 loop spans 15 amino acids. Here the CDR3 reads CASSTPTDSPSVQYF. The CDR3 DNA reads TGTGCCAGTAGTACCCCAACGGACTCTCCGTCCGTGCAGTACTTC.

This rearrangement joins TRBV4-1 to TRBJ2-3; D unclear. V dropped 1 base and J dropped 4 bases, with 6 bases sitting between them. Germline V CDR1 and CDR2: MGHRA, YSYEKL. The CDR3 runs to 13 residues. The CDR3: CASSQGTSDTQYF. CDR3 DNA: TGCGCCAGCAGCCAAGGCACATCAGATACGCAGTATTTT.

This clone is a singleton in its sample. CDR3 sequence reads: CASSLAAAGELFF. The CDR3 bases are TGTGCCAGCAGCTTAGCTGCGGCCGGGGAGCTGTTTTTT. The V call is TRBV7-7, the J call TRBJ2-2; D gene ambiguous. Germline V gene lookup returns CDR1 SSHAT and CDR2 FNYEAQ (reference sequence). This CDR3 region has 13 residues. Trimming removed 0 bases at V and 6 bases at J, with 5 bases between.

This rearrangement joins TRBV6-5 to TRBJ2-1; 10 nucleotides agree with TRBD2. CDR1 and CDR2 (germline): MNHEY, SVGAGI. The CDR3 has 13 amino acids. V dropped 5 bases and J dropped 15; count of bases not matched to a gene: 10. The CDR3, as DNA: TGTGCCAGCAGTCAGCGGGGGGGAGCGACGGGGTTCTTC. Amino acids: CASSQRGGATGFF.

The genes are TRBV10-1 and TRBJ2-5; no definite D call. The CDR3 contains 13 residues. The germline CDR1 and CDR2 sequences are WNHNN and SYGVQD (reference sequence). Trimming removed 0 bases at V and 2 bases at J, with 4 bases between. The CDR3 nucleotides read TGCGCCAGCAGTGAGTCCGTACAAGAGACCCAGTACTTC. It translates to CASSESVQETQYF.